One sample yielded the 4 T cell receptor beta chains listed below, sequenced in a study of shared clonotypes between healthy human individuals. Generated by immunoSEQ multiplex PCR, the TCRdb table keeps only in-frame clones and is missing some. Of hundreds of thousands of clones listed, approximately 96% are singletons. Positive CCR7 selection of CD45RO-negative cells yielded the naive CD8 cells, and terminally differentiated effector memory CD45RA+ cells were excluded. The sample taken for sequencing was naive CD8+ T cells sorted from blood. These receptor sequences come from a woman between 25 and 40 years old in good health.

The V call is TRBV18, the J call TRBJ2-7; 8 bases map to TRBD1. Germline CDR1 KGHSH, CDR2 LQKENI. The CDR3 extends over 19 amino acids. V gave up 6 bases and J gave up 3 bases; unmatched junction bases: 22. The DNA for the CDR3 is TGTGCCAGCTCCGCGGGTTCTATACCCAAGGACAGGGAAGGCTACGAGCAGTACTTC. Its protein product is CASSAGSIPKDREGYEQYF.

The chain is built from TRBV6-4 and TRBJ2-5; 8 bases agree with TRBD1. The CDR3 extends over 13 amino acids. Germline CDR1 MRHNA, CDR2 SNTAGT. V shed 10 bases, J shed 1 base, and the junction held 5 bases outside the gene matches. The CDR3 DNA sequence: TGTGCCACCGGGGACAGGAGCCAAGAGACCCAGTACTTC. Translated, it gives CATGDRSQETQYF.

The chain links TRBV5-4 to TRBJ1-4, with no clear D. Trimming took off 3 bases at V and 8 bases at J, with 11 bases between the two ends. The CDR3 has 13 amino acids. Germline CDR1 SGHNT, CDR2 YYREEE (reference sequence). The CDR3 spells CASSSAGGEKLFF. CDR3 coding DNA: TGTGCCAGCAGCTCCGCGGGAGGGGAAAAACTGTTTTTT.

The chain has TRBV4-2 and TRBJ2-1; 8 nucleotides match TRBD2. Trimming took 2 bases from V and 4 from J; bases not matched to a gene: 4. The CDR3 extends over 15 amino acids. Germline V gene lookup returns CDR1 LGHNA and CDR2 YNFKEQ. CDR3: CASSQIAGNYNEQFF. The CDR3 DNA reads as TGTGCCAGCAGCCAAATAGCGGGGAATTACAATGAGCAGTTCTTC.